The clone carrying this T cell receptor beta chain was seen ten or more times. The data stem from a study of T cell repertoires in cytomegalovirus infection. This CDR3 contains 13 residues. V dropped 6 bases and J dropped 3; count of bases not matched to a gene: 7. Germline-derived CDR1 and CDR2 are DFQATT and SNEGSKA (reference sequence). TCRdb re-derived calls from the reads in MiXCR, one entry per CDR3 protein. The table records more than 500,000 distinct CDR3 sequences, about 15% of them present only once. Sequencing used CD8+ T cells from PBMCs. The sequence was obtained from a human donor in good health (CMV status not recorded). Some clones in this sample may be carry-over from other donors' samples. V usage is TRBV20-1 and J usage is TRBJ2-7, with 8 bases fitting TRBD1. CDR3 sequence (DNA): TGCAGTGCGCCAACCGGGACAGGCTACGAGCAGTACTTC. Its translation: CSAPTGTGYEQYF.